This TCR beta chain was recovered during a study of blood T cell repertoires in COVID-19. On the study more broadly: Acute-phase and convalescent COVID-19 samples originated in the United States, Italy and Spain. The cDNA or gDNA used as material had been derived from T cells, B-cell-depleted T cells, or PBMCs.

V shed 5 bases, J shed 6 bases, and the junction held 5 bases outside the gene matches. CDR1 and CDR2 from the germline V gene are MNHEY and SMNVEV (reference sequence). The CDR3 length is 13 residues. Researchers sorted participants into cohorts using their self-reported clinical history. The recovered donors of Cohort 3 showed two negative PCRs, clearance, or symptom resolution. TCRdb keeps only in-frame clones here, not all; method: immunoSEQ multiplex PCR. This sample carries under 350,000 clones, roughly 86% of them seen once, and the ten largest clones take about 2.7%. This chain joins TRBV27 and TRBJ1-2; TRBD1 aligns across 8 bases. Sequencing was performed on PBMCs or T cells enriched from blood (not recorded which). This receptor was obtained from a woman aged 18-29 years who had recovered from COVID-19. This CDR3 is CASSIQGADGYTF. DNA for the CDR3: TGTGCCAGCAGTATCCAGGGGGCCGATGGCTACACCTTC.